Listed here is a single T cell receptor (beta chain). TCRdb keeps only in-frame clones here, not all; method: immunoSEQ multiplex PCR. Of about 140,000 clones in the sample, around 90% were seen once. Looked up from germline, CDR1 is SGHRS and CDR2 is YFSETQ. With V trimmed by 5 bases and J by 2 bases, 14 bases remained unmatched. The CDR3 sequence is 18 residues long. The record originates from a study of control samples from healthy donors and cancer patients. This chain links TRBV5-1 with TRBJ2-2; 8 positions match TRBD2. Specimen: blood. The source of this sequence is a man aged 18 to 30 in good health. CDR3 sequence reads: CASRATSGNTLNTGELFF. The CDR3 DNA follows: TGCGCCAGCAGGGCTACTAGCGGCAACACTTTAAACACCGGGGAGCTGTTTTTT.